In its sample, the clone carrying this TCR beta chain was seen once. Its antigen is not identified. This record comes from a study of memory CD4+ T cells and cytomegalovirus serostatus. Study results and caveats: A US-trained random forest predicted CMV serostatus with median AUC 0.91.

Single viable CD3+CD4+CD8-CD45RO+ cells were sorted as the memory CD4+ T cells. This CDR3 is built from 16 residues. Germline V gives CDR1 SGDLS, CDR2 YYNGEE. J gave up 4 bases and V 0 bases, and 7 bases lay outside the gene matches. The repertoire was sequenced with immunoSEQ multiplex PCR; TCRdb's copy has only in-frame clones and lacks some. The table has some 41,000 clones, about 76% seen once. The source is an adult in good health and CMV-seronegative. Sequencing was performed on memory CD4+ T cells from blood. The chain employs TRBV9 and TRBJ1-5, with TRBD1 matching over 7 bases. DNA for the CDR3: TGTGCCAGCAGCGTAGCAGTCAGGGACAGAAATCAGCCCCAGCATTTT. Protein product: CASSVAVRDRNQPQHF.